This T cell receptor beta chain was observed in a study of early T cells in non-severe SARS-CoV-2 infection. As part of library construction, unique molecular identifiers were attached to individual cDNA molecules. TCRdb reprocessed the 5' RACE reads via MiXCR and lists one record per CDR3 protein. The sample lists under 75,000 distinct CDR3 sequences; about 13% were seen once. Germline V gene data show CDR1 as MNHEY and CDR2 as SMNVEV (reference sequence). This CDR3 spans 13 amino acids. Trimming removed 3 bases at V and 10 bases at J, with 12 bases between. The chain joins TRBV27 to TRBJ2-2; unclear D gene. The clonotype originates from an adult who was a healthcare worker with PCR-confirmed SARS-CoV-2 infection or an uninfected control (not recorded which). The material sequenced was whole blood. CDR3 sequence (DNA): TGTGCCAGCAGTTTCAACGCTTTCGAGGAGCTGTTTTTT. Its translation is CASSFNAFEELFF.